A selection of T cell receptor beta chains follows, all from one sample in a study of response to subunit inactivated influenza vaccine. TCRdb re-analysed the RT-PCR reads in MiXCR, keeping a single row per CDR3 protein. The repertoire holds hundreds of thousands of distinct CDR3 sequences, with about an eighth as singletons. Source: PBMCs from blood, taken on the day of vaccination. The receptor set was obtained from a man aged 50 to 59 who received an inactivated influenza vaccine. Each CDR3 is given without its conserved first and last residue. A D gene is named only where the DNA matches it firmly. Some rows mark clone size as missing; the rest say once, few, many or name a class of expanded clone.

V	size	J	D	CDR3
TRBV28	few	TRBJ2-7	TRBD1	ASRLTGRYEQY
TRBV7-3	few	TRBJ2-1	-	ASSLTHPDNEQF
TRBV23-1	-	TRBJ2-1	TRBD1	ASSPSGTGGIVNEQF
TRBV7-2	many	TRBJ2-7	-	ASSLEETETYEQY
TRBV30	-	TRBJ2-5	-	AWSTGGETQY
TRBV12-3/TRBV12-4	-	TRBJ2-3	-	ASSLGRQSSTDTQY
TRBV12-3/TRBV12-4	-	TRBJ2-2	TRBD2	ASSARLAGNTGELF
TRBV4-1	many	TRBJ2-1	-	ASSQRTGTPYNEQF
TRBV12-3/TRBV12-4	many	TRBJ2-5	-	ASSPREGETQY
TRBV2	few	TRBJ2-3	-	ARTRGSTDTQY
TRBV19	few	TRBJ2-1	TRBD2	ASSGGLAGVYNEQF
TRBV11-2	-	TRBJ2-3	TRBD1	ASSEGDRVFTDTQY
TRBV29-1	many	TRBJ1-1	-	SAREAF
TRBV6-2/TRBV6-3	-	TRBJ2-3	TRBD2	ASRRFALGGGAAFYSTDTQY
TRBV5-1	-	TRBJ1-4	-	ASSLSSGREKLF
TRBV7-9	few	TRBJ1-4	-	ASSLLATVEKLF
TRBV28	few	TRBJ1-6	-	ASGSSYNSPLH